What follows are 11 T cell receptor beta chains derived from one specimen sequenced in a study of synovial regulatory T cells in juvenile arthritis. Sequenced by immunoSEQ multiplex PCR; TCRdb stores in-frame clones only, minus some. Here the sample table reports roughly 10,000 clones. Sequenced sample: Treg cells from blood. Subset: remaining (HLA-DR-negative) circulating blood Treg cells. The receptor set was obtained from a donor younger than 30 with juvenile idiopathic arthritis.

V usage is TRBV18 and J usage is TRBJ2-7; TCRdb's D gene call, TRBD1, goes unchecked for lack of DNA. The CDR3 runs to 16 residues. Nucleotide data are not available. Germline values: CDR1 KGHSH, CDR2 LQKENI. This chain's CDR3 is CASSHRPGVAAYEQYF.

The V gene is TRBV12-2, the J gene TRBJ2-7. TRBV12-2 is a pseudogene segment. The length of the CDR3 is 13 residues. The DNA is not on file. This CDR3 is CASRPRESYEQYF.

The CDR3 is CASSSRERGTDYGYTF. This sequence joins TRBV5-1 and TRBJ1-2; the TCRdb D gene call, TRBD1, has no DNA to confirm it. This CDR3 spans 16 amino acids. The DNA is not on file. Per germline, CDR1 SGHRS and CDR2 YFSETQ.

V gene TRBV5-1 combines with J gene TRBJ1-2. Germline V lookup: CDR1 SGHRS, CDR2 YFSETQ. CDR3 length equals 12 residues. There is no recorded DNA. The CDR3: CASRGGSAGYTF.

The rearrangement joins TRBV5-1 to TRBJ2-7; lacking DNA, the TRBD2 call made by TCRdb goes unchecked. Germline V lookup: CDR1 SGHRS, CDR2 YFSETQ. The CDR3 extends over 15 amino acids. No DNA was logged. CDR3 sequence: CASSLAGQGGHEQYF.

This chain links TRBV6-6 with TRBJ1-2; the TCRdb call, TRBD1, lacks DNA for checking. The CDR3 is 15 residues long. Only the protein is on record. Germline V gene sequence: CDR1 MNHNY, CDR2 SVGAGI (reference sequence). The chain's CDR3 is CASRTDRVGAGGYTF.

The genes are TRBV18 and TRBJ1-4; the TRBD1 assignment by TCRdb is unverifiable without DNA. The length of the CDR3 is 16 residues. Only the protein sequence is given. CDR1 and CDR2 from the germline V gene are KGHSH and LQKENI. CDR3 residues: CASSPIWDRGGEKLFF. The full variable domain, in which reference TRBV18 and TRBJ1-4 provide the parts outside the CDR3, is NAGVMQNPRHLVRRRGQEARLRCSPMKGHSHVYWYRQLPEEGLKFMVYLQKENIIDESGMPKERFSAEFPKEGPSILRIQQVVRGDSAAYFCASSPIWDRGGEKLFFGSGTQLSVL.

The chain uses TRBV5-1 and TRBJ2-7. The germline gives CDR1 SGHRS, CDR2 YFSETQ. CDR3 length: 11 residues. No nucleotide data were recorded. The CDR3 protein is CASSLGGEQYF.

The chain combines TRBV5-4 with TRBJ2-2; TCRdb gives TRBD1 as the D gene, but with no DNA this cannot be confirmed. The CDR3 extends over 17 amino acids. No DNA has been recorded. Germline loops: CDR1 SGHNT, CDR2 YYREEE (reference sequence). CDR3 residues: CASSSRLQGSNTGELFF.

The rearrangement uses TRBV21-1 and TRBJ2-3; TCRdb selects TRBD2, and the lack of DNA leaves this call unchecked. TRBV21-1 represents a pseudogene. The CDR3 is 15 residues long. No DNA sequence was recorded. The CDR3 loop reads CASSPRRGAPDTQYF.

The CDR3 protein is CASSWMVSGTPYEQYF. The V call is TRBV5-1, the J call TRBJ2-7; TCRdb outputs TRBD2, but without DNA this stays unchecked. This CDR3 has 16 residues. The DNA sequence is not available. CDR1 and CDR2 (germline): SGHRS, YFSETQ.